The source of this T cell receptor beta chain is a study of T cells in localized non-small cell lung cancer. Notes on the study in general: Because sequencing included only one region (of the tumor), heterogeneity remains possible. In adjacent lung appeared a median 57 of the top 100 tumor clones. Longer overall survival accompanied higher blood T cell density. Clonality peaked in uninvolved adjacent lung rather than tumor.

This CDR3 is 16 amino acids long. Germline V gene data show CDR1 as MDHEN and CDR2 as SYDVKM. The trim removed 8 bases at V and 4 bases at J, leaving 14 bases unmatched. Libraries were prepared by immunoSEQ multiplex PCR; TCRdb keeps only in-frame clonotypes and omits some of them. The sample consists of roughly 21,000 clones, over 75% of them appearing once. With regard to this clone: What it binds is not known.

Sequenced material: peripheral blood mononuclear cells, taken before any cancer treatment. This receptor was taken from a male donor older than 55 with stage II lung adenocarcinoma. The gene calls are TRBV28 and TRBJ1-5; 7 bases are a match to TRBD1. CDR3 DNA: TGTGCCAGCTTCCCAAGACAGGGCGGAGAAAATCAGCCCCAGCATTTT. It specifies CASFPRQGGENQPQHF. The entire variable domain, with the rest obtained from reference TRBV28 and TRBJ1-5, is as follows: DVKVTQSSRYLVKRTGEKVFLECVQDMDHENMFWYRQDPGLGLRLIYFSYDVKMKEKGDIPEGYSVSREKKERFSLILESASTNQTSMYLCASFPRQGGENQPQHFGDGTRLSIL.